These 23 T cell receptor beta chains were all obtained from the same sample, sequenced in a study of Graves' ophthalmopathy and Graves' hyperthyroidism. TCR beta CDR3 amplification used RNA transcripts. HTBI primers were used in a first-round RT-PCR, which preceded a second-round multiplex PCR. TCRdb re-called the multiplex PCR reads with MiXCR, one entry per CDR3 protein. The sample shows fewer than 650,000 distinct CDR3 sequences, 22% of them seen only once. Sequencing was performed on peripheral blood. The receptors shown here come from a woman younger than 30 with stable Graves' hyperthyroidism. Some clones in this sample may be carry-over from other donors' samples.

The chain combines TRBV18 with TRBJ2-7, with 8 bases fitting TRBD1. Germline loops: CDR1 KGHSH, CDR2 LQKENI. The CDR3 has 17 residues. The V gene end was trimmed by 2 bases and the J gene end by 4 bases; junction bases not matched to a gene: 13. CDR3 DNA: TGTGCCAGCTCACCAGCCGCCCGGGACAGGATTTCGTACGAGCAGTACTTC. Translation gives CASSPAARDRISYEQYF.

The V call is TRBV7-9, the J call TRBJ2-5, with 7 nucleotides matching TRBD1. The V and J ends lost 5 bases and 5 bases, in that order; junction bases with no gene match: 8. CDR1 is SEHNR, CDR2 FQNEAQ, per germline (reference sequence). CDR3 length: 14 amino acids. CDR3 loop: CASSLSTGAETQYF. CDR3 bases: TGTGCCAGCAGCCTATCTACAGGGGCGGAGACCCAGTACTTC.

This clonotype occurred many times. V gene TRBV20-1 combines with J gene TRBJ2-5, with a tentative D call TRBD1 (5 bases). V was trimmed by 2 bases and J by 2 bases, leaving 9 bases between them. This CDR3 spans 13 amino acids. Germline CDR1 and CDR2: DFQATT and SNEGSKA (reference sequence). The chain's CDR3 is CSARRQTQETQYF. The DNA for the CDR3 is TGCAGTGCTAGAAGACAGACACAAGAGACCCAGTACTTC.

Ten or more counts support this clonotype. The chain employs TRBV7-8 and TRBJ2-3, with 7 bases lining up with TRBD1. Germline V gives CDR1 SGHVS, CDR2 FQNEAQ. The CDR3 is 14 amino acids. With 0 bases clipped from V and 6 bases from J, the junction kept 3 bases outside the gene matches. CDR3 sequence reads: CASSLAGGADTQYF. For the CDR3, the DNA is TGTGCCAGCAGCTTAGCAGGGGGCGCGGATACGCAGTATTTT.

The J gene is TRBJ1-6, the V gene TRBV28; D gene uncertain. The CDR3 covers 12 residues. V was trimmed by 4 bases and J by 9 bases, leaving 7 bases between them. Germline V lookup: CDR1 MDHEN, CDR2 SYDVKM. The CDR3 here is CASSSGSSPLHF. In DNA, the CDR3 is TGTGCCAGCAGTTCGGGAAGTTCACCCCTCCACTTT.

This clonotype occurred many times. The chain is built from TRBV28 and TRBJ1-5; the D is unclear. V lost 6 bases, J lost 8 bases, and 11 bases lay in between. The CDR3 is 12 amino acids. Germline CDR1 is MDHEN and CDR2 is SYDVKM. CDR3 nucleotides: TGTGCCAGCAGGTCGATTAGGGAGCCCCAGCATTTT. Protein product: CASRSIREPQHF.

This clonotype was seen many times. The gene calls are TRBV6-1 and TRBJ1-5; TRBD1 is a possible D gene (5 bases). The V and J ends lost 2 bases and 7 bases respectively, with 12 bases between them. Looked up from germline, CDR1 is MNHNS and CDR2 is SASEGT. CDR3 size: 14 residues. The CDR3 sequence: CASSEWGIRQPQHF. For the CDR3, the DNA is TGTGCCAGCAGTGAATGGGGCATCCGGCAGCCCCAGCATTTT.

This clonotype has ten or more counts. The V gene is TRBV7-6, the J gene TRBJ2-7; no reliable D call. The germline V and J ends were trimmed by 5 bases and 3 bases, with 11 bases remaining between them. CDR1 and CDR2 from the germline V gene are SGHVS and FNYEAQ. This CDR3 spans 13 amino acids. For the CDR3, the DNA is TGTGCCAGCAGCCCCAGCCTAGGCTACGAGCAGTACTTC. Amino acids: CASSPSLGYEQYF.

This clonotype was detected a few times. CDR3 sequence (DNA): TGTGCCAGCAGTAGAACCTTACGGGGGGCGAACACTGAAGCTTTCTTT. Translation gives CASSRTLRGANTEAFF. This rearrangement joins TRBV7-6 to TRBJ1-1; D perhaps matches TRBD1 (6 bases). Germline V gene sequence: CDR1 SGHVS, CDR2 FNYEAQ. The CDR3 spans 16 residues. Trimming left V 6 bases short and J 1 base short, with 18 bases between.

This clonotype was counted ten times or more. The V gene is TRBV20-1, the J gene TRBJ1-1, with a possible D match to TRBD1 (5 bases). CDR1 is DFQATT, CDR2 SNEGSKA, per germline (reference sequence). The CDR3 extends over 14 amino acids. V gave up 2 bases and J gave up 6 bases, with 16 bases separating them. Written as DNA, the CDR3 is TGCAGTGCTAGATGGGGTGTGGGGGATTCTGAAGCTTTCTTT. It translates to CSARWGVGDSEAFF.

There are many counts of this clonotype. The chain couples TRBV10-3 to TRBJ1-1; D may be TRBD1 (5 bases). Trimming took 4 bases from V and 0 from J, leaving 9 bases between them. This CDR3 contains 14 residues. From germline, CDR1 is ENHRY and CDR2 SYGVKD. CDR3 in amino acids: CAISAGTVNTEAFF. The CDR3 DNA reads TGTGCCATCAGTGCCGGGACGGTGAACACTGAAGCTTTCTTT.

The V gene is TRBV25-1, the J gene TRBJ1-3, with TRBD1 as a possible D gene (6 bases). The CDR3 is 15 amino acids. Germline CDR1 is MGHDK and CDR2 is SYGVNS. Trimming took 2 bases from V and 0 from J, leaving 8 bases between them. CDR3 nucleotides: TGTGCCAGCAGTGAAGGGGGGCTCTCTGGAAACACCATATATTTT. The encoded protein is CASSEGGLSGNTIYF.

This chain links TRBV4-1 with TRBJ2-7; D might be TRBD1 (5 bases). This CDR3 is 15 amino acids long. Looked up from germline, CDR1 is MGHRA and CDR2 is YSYEKL. V was clipped by 0 bases and J by 5 bases, with 14 bases between them. DNA of the CDR3: TGCGCCAGCAGCCAAGAGGGGATGGGGCTGGACGAGCAGTACTTC. It specifies CASSQEGMGLDEQYF.

This clonotype was observed a few times. This chain connects TRBV9 to TRBJ2-7; 10 nucleotides match TRBD1. Germline CDR1 reads SGDLS; CDR2 reads YYNGEE. V lost 3 bases to trimming and J lost 3 bases; unmatched junction nucleotides: 6. The CDR3 runs to 15 residues. CDR3 sequence: CASSAGQGLIYEQYF. The CDR3 DNA reads TGTGCCAGCAGCGCGGGACAGGGGCTTATCTACGAGCAGTACTTC.

The J gene is TRBJ1-5, the V gene TRBV19, with a tentative D call TRBD1 (6 bases). This CDR3 has 15 amino acids. Per the germline V gene, CDR1 is LNHDA and CDR2 is SQIVND (reference sequence). V was cut by 7 bases and J by 3 bases, with 16 bases left in between. The CDR3 region is CASTTTGWFNQPQHF. CDR3 in DNA: TGTGCCAGTACCACGACAGGCTGGTTCAATCAGCCCCAGCATTTT.

On this clonotype itself: No conserved phenylalanine or tryptophan ends this CDR3, so it is likely a read error. The J gene is TRBJ2-7, the V gene TRBV7-8, with TRBD2 matching over 7 bases. Trimming took 5 bases from V and 2 from J; bases not matched to a gene: 6. Germline V gene sequence: CDR1 SGHVS, CDR2 FQNEAQ. The CDR3 loop spans 14 amino acids. The DNA of the CDR3 is TGTGCCAGCAGCCCCAGCGGGGCGCCCTACGAGCAGTACTAC. It codes for CASSPSGAPYEQYY.

This clonotype has a count of ten or more. This chain connects TRBV6-1 to TRBJ1-5; D is perhaps TRBD1 (5 bases). Germline assignment: CDR1 MNHNS and CDR2 SASEGT. This CDR3 has 17 amino acids. V lost 4 bases and J 2 bases, leaving 18 bases between the germline ends. The CDR3 here is CASSVLNGGVGNQPQHF. CDR3 DNA sequence: TGTGCCAGCAGTGTATTGAATGGGGGGGTCGGCAATCAGCCCCAGCATTTT.

At least ten counts were recorded for this clonotype. The chain employs TRBV20-1 and TRBJ2-7, with D unclear. CDR1 and CDR2 from the germline V gene are DFQATT and SNEGSKA (reference sequence). This CDR3 is built from 13 residues. V lost 8 bases, J lost 0 bases, and 14 bases lay in between. CDR3 sequence reads: CSLGGPTSYEQYF. CDR3 bases: TGCAGTTTGGGCGGACCAACCTCCTACGAGCAGTACTTC.

This clonotype was recorded many times. The chain links TRBV4-1 to TRBJ1-1, with D unresolved. The CDR3 is made up of 13 amino acids. Germline V gives CDR1 MGHRA, CDR2 YSYEKL. Between the trimmed V and J ends, which lost 5 bases and 3 bases, there was a span of 10 bases. CDR3: CASSADSDTEAFF. Written as DNA, the CDR3 is TGCGCCAGCAGCGCGGACTCAGACACTGAAGCTTTCTTT.

This clonotype was counted a few times. The CDR3 DNA reads TGTGCCAGCAGCCCTCATAGGTCTCGCACCGGGGAGCTGTTTTTT. Encoded protein: CASSPHRSRTGELFF. The chain has TRBV6-1 and TRBJ2-2; unclear D gene. This CDR3 region has 15 residues. CDR1 and CDR2 from the germline V gene are MNHNS and SASEGT. V lost 6 bases and J 4 bases, leaving 15 bases between the germline ends.

The chain is built from TRBV30 and TRBJ2-2; D perhaps matches TRBD2 (5 bases). Germline V gives CDR1 GTSNPN, CDR2 SVGIG (reference sequence). Deletions cut 4 bases from V and 7 bases from J, with 22 bases between. The CDR3 sequence is 16 residues long. The CDR3: CAWTRVVTGMVGELFF. CDR3 sequence (DNA): TGTGCCTGGACGCGGGTGGTGACCGGGATGGTCGGGGAGCTGTTTTTT.

This clonotype was recorded at least ten times. The V call is TRBV12-5, the J call TRBJ1-1; D is uncertain. Trimming left V 6 bases short and J 4 bases short, with 9 bases between. This CDR3 region has 12 residues. In germline, CDR1 is LGHNT, CDR2 FRNRAP. For the CDR3, the DNA is TGTGCTAGTGGCCTGGTCTCCACTGAAGCTTTCTTT. Encoded protein: CASGLVSTEAFF.

This clonotype was seen only a few times. This chain joins TRBV13 and TRBJ1-6; tentative D call: TRBD1 (5 bases). Trimming stripped 4 bases from V and 7 bases from J, with 14 bases between. In germline, CDR1 is PRHDT, CDR2 FYEKMQ (reference sequence). CDR3 length: 15 amino acids. CDR3 in amino acids: CASSSPEGWNSPLHF. DNA of the CDR3: TGTGCCAGCAGCTCCCCTGAGGGGTGGAATTCACCCCTCCACTTT. The complete variable domain, with remaining parts taken from reference TRBV13 and TRBJ1-6, reads AAGVIQSPRHLIKEKRETATLKCYPIPRHDTVYWYQQGPGQDPQFLISFYEKMQSDKGSIPDRFSAQQFSDYHSELNMSSLELGDSALYFCASSSPEGWNSPLHFGNGTRLTVT.